The clone carrying this TCR beta chain was observed a handful of times. The CDR3 covers 21 residues. The trim removed 5 bases at V and 4 bases at J, leaving 27 bases unmatched. Germline values: CDR1 DFQATT, CDR2 SNEGSKA (reference sequence). TCRdb called the RT-PCR reads again in MiXCR, with one record for every CDR3 protein. The table records around 700,000 distinct CDR3 sequences, 12% to 15% of them present only once. Material: memory CD4+ T cells from blood. This chain links TRBV20-1 with TRBJ2-3; 10 nucleotides agree with TRBD2. This receptor was obtained from a female donor in good health, serving as a healthy control. The CDR3 bases are TGCAGTGCTTTCTATATATCGTCTAGCGGGAGATCGTATGGGGTGGCAGATACGCAGTATTTT. Amino acid sequence: CSAFYISSSGRSYGVADTQYF.